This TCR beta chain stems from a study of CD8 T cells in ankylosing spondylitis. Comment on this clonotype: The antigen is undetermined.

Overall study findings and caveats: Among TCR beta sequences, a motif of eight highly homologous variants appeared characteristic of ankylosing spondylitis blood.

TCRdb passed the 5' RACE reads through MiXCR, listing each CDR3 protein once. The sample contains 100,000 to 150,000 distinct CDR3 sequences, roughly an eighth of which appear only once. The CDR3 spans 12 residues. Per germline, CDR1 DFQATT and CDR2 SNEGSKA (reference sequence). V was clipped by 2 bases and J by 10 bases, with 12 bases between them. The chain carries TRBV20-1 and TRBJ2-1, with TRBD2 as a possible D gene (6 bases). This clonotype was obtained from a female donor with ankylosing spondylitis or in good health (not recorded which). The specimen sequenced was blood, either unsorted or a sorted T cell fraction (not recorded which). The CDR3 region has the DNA TGCAGTGCTAGACCCTTAGCGGCCGAGCAGTTCTTC. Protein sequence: CSARPLAAEQFF.